Reported below is one T cell receptor (beta chain). Which antigen it targets is not known. No base qualities exist here, and no much larger clone lies one base off it. For the CD8 naive samples, CD45RO-negative cells were positively selected for CCR7, yielding a CD45RA+CCR7+ population from which TemRA cells were excluded. Healthy HIV-negative adults with no recently reported acute infections or vaccinations were included as donors. Every donor was a Caucasian adult living in Nashville, Tennessee, USA. After blood collection by leukapheresis, PBMCs were isolated using Ficoll-Histopaque density gradient centrifugation and then cryopreserved in the vapor phase of liquid nitrogen. Analytical flow cytometry was used to check the purity and quantity of each magnetically sorted T cell population. Each sorted fraction had its genomic DNA isolated and then quantified by UV absorbance on a Nanodrop 2000c.

This specimen comes from a study of shared clonotypes between healthy human individuals (dated by TCRdb to 2020 to 2021). Study-wide context: The cohort included a few men and a couple of women between 18 and 49 years of age. For each donor, CD4 naive and CD4 memory were each given three plates, CD8 naive was given two plates, and CD8 memory was given one plate. The study deeply sequenced blood TCR repertoires of about 5 healthy adults to estimate repertoire size and the extent of clonotype sharing between individuals. To increase sequencing depth and limit assay-specific biases, different laboratories used diverse techniques to prepare libraries and sequence TCR repertoires. Per donor, leukapheresis produced somewhere between about 0.85 and 9.5 billion PBMCs.

TCR CDR3 regions were amplified from genomic DNA by multiplex PCR using the deep immunoSEQ assay. Extracted genomic DNA from each cell subset was spread evenly across all wells of several immunoSEQ 96-well plates, with each plate serving as a replicate. For sorted subsets, each replicate PCR was loaded with about 200 ng genomic DNA, equivalent to some 31,000 T cell genomes. Purified libraries were quantified with a Qubit 3.0 fluorometer, sized on a Bioanalyzer 2100, and re-quantified with the KAPA Library Quantification kit. Each immunoSEQ 96-well plate was sequenced on its own single-read 150-cycle Illumina NextSeq 550 flow cell. The authors' pipeline ran thus. Because the immunoSEQ output included only junctional sequences and no quality scores, the filtering could not be the same as the filtering used for full-length reads. To assign V/J genes and CDR3, sequences were annotated against IMGT germline references using PyIR, a Python wrapper for IgBLAST v1.9. Reads were removed for weak V/J assignments (E-value above 1e-6), missing CDR3, stop codons, out-of-frame junctions, or ambiguous translated residues. V3J clonotypes were defined as sequences sharing the same inferred V gene, J gene, and CDR3 amino acid sequence. The percentage overlap between two repertoires was calculated by dividing the number of shared unique clonotypes by the size of the smaller repertoire. Richness of each repertoire was evaluated using RTK rarefaction, the Chao1 estimator, and Recon v2.1 estimates of unobserved clonotypes. For all TCRbeta clonotypes obtained by the gDNA method from a few donors, generation probabilities were computed with OLGA. In its TCRdb copy, this immuneACCESS table keeps in-frame sequences only and misses some clones. Where compared with another copy, unresolved V genes explain less than half of these, and the others have no known cause. V and J calls and clone size are given by that table; D and trimming were obtained from the DNA. In this sample the table shows about 2.1 million clones, just over 90% of which occur a single time. Of the sample, 1.7% falls within the top ten clones.

Overall results and qualifications from the work: About 4.5% of naive CD4, around 4% of naive CD8, 2% to 2.5% of memory CD4, and 0.4% of memory CD8 clonotypes were shared across several donors. Pairwise subsampling indicated that sequencing depth was expected to affect the degree of clonotype sharing among donors. Sampling was restricted to blood, and TCR repertoires in tissues likely differ from the TCR repertoires found in blood. The small number of donors limited the genetic and exposure-history diversity represented. Estimated clonotype richness was generally larger for naive than for memory subsets. Compared with non-shared clonotypes, the clonotypes found in all four sorted-subset donors had higher generation probabilities. Incomplete sequencing was indicated by rarefaction of sorted-subset datasets, despite the large sequencing depth.

The germline V gene encodes CDR1 GTSNPN and CDR2 SVGIG (reference sequence). The CDR3 sequence holds 13 residues, the cysteine and phenylalanine included. Only the CDR3 region is kept as DNA, spanning 39 bases read in frame from base 1. Relative to germline, V is 0 bases shorter and J is 2 bases shorter, with 6 bases between their ends. The receptor comes from a man aged 18 to 30 in good health. Some clones in this sample may be carry-over from other donors' samples. Sequencing input: naive CD8+ T cells from PBMCs. The sample's cell subset or site label is to be understood as: CD45RA+CCR7+. Rearrangement joined TRBV30 to TRBJ2-3; no D segment can be confidently identified. The base sequence is TGTGCCTGGAGTGTAGGTTACACAGATACGCAGTATTTT. Its translation is CAWSVGYTDTQYF.